This T cell receptor (beta chain) comes out of a study of early T cells in non-severe SARS-CoV-2 infection. Study-level background: Investigators sequenced bulk RNA drawn from unsorted whole blood, and chains remained unpaired.

Unmatched junction bases numbered 12, after V lost 4 bases and J lost 10 bases. The CDR3 loop spans 15 amino acids. Germline values: CDR1 LNHNV, CDR2 YYDKDF (reference sequence). TCRdb re-called the 5' RACE reads with MiXCR, one entry per CDR3 protein. The data contain over 85,000 distinct CDR3 sequences, about 12% of them singletons. This chain connects TRBV15 to TRBJ2-1; 8 bases are a match to TRBD1. The specimen was whole blood. The source is an adult who was a healthcare worker with PCR-confirmed SARS-CoV-2 infection or an uninfected control (not recorded which). The chain's CDR3 is CATSMGKQGAGEQFF. Written as DNA, the CDR3 is TGTGCCACCAGCATGGGGAAGCAGGGGGCAGGGGAGCAGTTCTTC.